This entry lists 6 T cell receptor beta chains sequenced from one sample in a study of blood T cells in healthy people across ages. Together with a sample-barcoded 5' primer, a J-beta primer mix was included in a second PCR lasting about 6 to 12 cycles. TCRdb independently ran MiXCR on the 5' RACE reads; one entry per CDR3 protein. The data show around 1,100,000 distinct CDR3 sequences, with 35% to 45% seen just once and roughly 14% held by the top ten. Material: blood. All receptors derive from a young man in good health.

This clonotype was counted only a few times. The chain couples TRBV5-4 to TRBJ2-2; TRBD1 might be the D (5 bases). The CDR3 consists of 14 residues. Germline values: CDR1 SGHNT, CDR2 YYREEE (reference sequence). The V end lost 0 bases, the J end lost 6 bases, and 9 bases lay between the germline ends. CDR3 nucleotides: TGTGCCAGCAGCTTGGACAAGGGGTCCGGGGAGCTGTTTTTT. Amino acids: CASSLDKGSGELFF.

This sequence joins TRBV20-1 and TRBJ2-1; D possibly matches TRBD1 or TRBD2 (7 bases each). Germline-derived CDR1 and CDR2 are DFQATT and SNEGSKA (reference sequence). V lost 2 bases to trimming and J lost 6 bases, with 11 bases between them. The CDR3 contains 13 residues. CDR3 residues: CSARQGGGNEQFF. CDR3 DNA sequence: TGCAGTGCTAGACAGGGGGGGGGCAATGAGCAGTTCTTC.

This clonotype has a count of ten or more. The chain links TRBV12-3 or TRBV12-4 to TRBJ1-2, with D hard to call. V was trimmed by 2 bases and J by 8 bases, leaving 9 bases between them. The CDR3 sequence is 12 residues long. In DNA form, the CDR3 reads TGTGCCAGCAGTTTAACGGGGAGCGGCTACACCTTC. It translates to CASSLTGSGYTF.

The chain employs TRBV25-1 and TRBJ1-1, with 7 bases identical to TRBD1. The CDR3 totals 14 residues. Losses at the gene ends were 6 bases for V and 4 bases for J; bases not matched to a gene: 8. CDR1 and CDR2 (germline): MGHDK, SYGVNS. The CDR3 loop is CASRHTGQSTEAFF. In DNA form, the CDR3 reads TGTGCCAGCAGACATACGGGACAGAGCACTGAAGCTTTCTTT.

The chain is built from TRBV7-2 and TRBJ2-7; D uncertain. Germline-derived CDR1 and CDR2 are SGHTA and FQGNSA. Between the trimmed V and J ends, which lost 5 bases and 7 bases, there was a span of 24 bases. The CDR3 totals 16 residues. The CDR3 reads CASSPASGPSYNEQYF. DNA of the CDR3: TGTGCCAGCAGCCCTGCTTCGGGCCCATCATACAATGAGCAGTACTTC.

The DNA of the CDR3 is TGTGCCAGCAGTTTGAGAACAGCCGCTAACTATGGCTACACCTTC. Its translation: CASSLRTAANYGYTF. V usage is TRBV12-3 or TRBV12-4 and J usage is TRBJ1-2; no definite D call. With 3 bases removed from V and 0 bases from J, the gap between germline ends came to 11 bases. This CDR3 contains 15 residues.